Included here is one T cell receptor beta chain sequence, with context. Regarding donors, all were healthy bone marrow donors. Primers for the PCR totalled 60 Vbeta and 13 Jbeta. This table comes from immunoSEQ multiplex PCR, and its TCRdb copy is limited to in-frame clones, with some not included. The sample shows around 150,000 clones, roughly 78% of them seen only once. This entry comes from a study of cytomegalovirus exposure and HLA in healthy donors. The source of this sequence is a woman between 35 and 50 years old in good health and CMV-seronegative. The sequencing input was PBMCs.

The CDR3 region has the DNA TGTGCCAGTACTCCGGGACAGGGAGGAGGGGGCTATGGCTACACCTTC. Its protein product is CASTPGQGGGGYGYTF. The V gene is TRBV28, the J gene TRBJ1-2, with 9 bases matching TRBD1. Germline V gives CDR1 MDHEN, CDR2 SYDVKM. Trimming took 9 bases from V and 4 from J; bases not matched to a gene: 15. This CDR3 contains 16 residues.